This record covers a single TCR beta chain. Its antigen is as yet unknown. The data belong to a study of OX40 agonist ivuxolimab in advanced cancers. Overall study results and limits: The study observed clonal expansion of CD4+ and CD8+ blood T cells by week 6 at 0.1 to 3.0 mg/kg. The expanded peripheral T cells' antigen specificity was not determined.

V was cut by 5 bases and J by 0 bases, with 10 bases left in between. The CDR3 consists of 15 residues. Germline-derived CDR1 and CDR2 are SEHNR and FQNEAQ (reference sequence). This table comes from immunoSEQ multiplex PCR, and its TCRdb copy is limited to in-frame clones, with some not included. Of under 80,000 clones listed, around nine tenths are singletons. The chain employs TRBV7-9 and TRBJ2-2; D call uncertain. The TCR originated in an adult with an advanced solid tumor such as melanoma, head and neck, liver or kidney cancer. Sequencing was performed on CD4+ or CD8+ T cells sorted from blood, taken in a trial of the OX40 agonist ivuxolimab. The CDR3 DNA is TGTGCCAGCAGCGCACTCCTCACGAACACCGGGGAGCTGTTTTTT. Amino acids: CASSALLTNTGELFF. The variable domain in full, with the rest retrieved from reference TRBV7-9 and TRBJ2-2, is DTGVSQNPRHKITKRGQNVTFRCDPISEHNRLYWYRQTLGQGPEFLTYFQNEAQLEKSRLLSDRFSAERPKGSFSTLEIQRTEQGDSAMYLCASSALLTNTGELFFGEGSRLTVL.